This T cell receptor beta chain was recorded in a study of blood T cells in healthy people across ages. The use of a sample-barcoded 5' primer and a J-beta primer mix characterized a second PCR of about 7 to 12 cycles. Every sample gave at least 2.5 million paired-end reads containing CDR3. MiXCR, applied by TCRdb to the 5' RACE reads, yields one record per CDR3 protein. This sample has fewer than 650,000 distinct CDR3 sequences, with about 27% found just once. In this sample, this clonotype turned up a few times. At one boundary the junction diverges from the germline segment, which might be a read error. Peripheral blood samples of around 9.8 milliliters were drawn from each donor. This CDR3 is 12 amino acids long. The same sample was also used in a study of T cells of mothers and their children. This second study says: All donors were healthy and Caucasian; they were a few mothers and their six children. The study obtained over 8.5 million TCR beta CDR3 reads per mother and about 3 million per child.

V and J are TRBV12-3 or TRBV12-4 and TRBJ2-5; the D gene is possibly TRBD1 (5 bases). The sequenced sample was blood. This clonotype was obtained from a boy under 10 years old in good health. The CDR3 here is CASSSRLHPGFF. CDR3 nucleotides: TGTGCCAGCAGTTCCCGACTCCACCCAGGGTTCTTC.